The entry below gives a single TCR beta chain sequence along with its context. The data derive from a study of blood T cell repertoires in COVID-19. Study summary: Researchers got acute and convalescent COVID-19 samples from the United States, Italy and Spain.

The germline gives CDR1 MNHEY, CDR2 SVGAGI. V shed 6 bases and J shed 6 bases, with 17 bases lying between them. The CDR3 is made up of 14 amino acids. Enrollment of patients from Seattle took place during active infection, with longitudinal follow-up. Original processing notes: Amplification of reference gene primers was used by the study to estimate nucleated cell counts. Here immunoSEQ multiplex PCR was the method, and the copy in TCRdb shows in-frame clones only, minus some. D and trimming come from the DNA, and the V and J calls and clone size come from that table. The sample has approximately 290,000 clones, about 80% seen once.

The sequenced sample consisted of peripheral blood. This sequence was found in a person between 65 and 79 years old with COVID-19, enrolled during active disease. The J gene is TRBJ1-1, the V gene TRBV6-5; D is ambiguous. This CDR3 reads CASRISADYAEAFF. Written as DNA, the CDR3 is TGTGCCAGCAGGATCAGTGCCGATTACGCTGAAGCTTTCTTT.